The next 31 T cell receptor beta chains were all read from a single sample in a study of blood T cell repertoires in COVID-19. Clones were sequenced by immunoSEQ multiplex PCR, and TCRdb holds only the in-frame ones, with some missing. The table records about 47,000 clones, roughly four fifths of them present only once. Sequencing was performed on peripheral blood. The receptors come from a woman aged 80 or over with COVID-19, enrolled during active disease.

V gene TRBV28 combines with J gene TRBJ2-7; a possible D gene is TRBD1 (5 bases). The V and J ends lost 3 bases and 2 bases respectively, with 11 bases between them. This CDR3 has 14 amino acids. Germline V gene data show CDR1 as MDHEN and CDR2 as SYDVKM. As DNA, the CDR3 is TGTGCCAGCAGTTTCCCCAGGGTGCCCTACGAGCAGTACTTC. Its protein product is CASSFPRVPYEQYF.

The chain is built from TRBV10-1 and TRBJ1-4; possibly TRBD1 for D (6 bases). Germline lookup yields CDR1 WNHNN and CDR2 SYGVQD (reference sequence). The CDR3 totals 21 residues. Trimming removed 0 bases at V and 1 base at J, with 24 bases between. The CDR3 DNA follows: TGCGCCAGCAGTGAGTCGACCCGAACAGGGTTATCCCTTCAAACTAATGAAAAACTGTTTTTT. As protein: CASSESTRTGLSLQTNEKLFF.

Here the CDR3 reads CASEGGPGKNIQYF. DNA of the CDR3: TGTGCCAGCGAGGGGGGGCCGGGCAAAAACATTCAGTACTTC. The chain is built from TRBV28 and TRBJ2-4; D perhaps matches TRBD2 (7 bases). CDR1 and CDR2 (germline): MDHEN, SYDVKM. CDR3 length: 14 residues. The germline V and J ends were trimmed by 8 bases and 3 bases, with 14 bases remaining between them.

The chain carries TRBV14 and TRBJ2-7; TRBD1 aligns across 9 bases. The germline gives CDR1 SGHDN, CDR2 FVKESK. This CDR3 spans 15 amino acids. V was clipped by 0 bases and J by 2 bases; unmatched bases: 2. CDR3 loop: CASSQDRTGAYEQYF. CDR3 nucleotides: TGTGCCAGCAGCCAAGATCGGACAGGGGCCTACGAGCAGTACTTC.

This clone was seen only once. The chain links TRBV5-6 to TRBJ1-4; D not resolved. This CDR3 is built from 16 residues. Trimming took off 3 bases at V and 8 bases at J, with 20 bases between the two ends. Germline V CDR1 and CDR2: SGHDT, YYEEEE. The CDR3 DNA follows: TGTGCCAGCAGCTCTAATTTCGGGGTAAGAGGCGAAAAACTGTTTTTT. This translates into CASSSNFGVRGEKLFF.

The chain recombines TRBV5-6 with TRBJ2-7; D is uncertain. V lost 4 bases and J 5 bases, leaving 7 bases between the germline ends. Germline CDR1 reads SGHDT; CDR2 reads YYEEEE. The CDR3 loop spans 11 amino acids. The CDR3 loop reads CASSVLHEQYF. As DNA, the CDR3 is TGTGCCAGCAGCGTCCTACACGAGCAGTACTTC.

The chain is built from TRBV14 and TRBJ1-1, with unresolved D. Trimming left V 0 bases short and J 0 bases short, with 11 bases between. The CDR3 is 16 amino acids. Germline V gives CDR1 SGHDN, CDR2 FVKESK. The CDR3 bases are TGTGCCAGCAGCCAAGAGATGGGCAACATGAACACTGAAGCTTTCTTT. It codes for CASSQEMGNMNTEAFF.

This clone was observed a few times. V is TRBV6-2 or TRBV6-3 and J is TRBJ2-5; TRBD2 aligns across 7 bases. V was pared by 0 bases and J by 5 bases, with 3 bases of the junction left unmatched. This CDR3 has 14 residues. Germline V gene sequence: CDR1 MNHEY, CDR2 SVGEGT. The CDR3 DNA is TGTGCCAGCAGTTACTCGGGAGGGATGGAGACCCAGTACTTC. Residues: CASSYSGGMETQYF.

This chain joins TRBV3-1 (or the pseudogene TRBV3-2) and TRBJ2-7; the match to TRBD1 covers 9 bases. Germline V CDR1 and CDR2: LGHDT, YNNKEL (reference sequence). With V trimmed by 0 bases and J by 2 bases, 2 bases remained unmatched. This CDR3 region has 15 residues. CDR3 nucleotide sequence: TGTGCCAGCAGCCAAGATTGGGACAGGGCCTACGAGCAGTACTTC. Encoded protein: CASSQDWDRAYEQYF.

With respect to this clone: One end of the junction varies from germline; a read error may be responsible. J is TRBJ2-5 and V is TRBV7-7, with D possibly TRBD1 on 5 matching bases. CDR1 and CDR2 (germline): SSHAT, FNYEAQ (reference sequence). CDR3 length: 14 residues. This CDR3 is CASSPPGAPETQYF. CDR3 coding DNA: TGTGCTAGCAGCCCCCCTGGGGCTCCAGAGACCCAGTACTTC.

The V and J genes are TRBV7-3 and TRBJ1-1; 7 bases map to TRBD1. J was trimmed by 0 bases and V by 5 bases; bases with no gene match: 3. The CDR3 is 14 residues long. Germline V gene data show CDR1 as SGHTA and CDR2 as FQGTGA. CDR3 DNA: TGTGCCAGCAGCGAGGGACAGATGAACACTGAAGCTTTCTTT. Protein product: CASSEGQMNTEAFF.

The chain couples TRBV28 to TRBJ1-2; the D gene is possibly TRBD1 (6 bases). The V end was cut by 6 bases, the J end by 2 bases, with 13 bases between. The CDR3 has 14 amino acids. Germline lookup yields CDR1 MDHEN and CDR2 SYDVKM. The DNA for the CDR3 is TGTGCCAGCAGCTCTTACCAGGGGAACTATGGCTACACCTTC. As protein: CASSSYQGNYGYTF.

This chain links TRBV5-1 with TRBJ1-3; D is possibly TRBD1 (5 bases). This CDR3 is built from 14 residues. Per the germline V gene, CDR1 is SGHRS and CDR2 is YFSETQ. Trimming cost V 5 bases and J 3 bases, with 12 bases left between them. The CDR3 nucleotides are TGCGCCAGCAGTGTTGGGGCTATTGGAAACACCATATATTTT. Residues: CASSVGAIGNTIYF.

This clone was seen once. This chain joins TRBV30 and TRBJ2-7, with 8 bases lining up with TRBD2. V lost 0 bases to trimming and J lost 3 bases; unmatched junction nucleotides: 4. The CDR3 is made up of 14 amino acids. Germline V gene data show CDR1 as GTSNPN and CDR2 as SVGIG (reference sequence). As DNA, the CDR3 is TGTGCCTGGAGTGTATCCAGCGGGGGCTACGAGCAGTACTTC. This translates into CAWSVSSGGYEQYF. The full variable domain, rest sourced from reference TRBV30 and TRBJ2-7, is SQTIHQWPATLVQPVGSPLSLECTVEGTSNPNLYWYRQAAGRGLQLLFYSVGIGQISSEVPQNLSASRPQDRQFILSSKKLLLSDSGFYLCAWSVSSGGYEQYFGPGTRLTVT.

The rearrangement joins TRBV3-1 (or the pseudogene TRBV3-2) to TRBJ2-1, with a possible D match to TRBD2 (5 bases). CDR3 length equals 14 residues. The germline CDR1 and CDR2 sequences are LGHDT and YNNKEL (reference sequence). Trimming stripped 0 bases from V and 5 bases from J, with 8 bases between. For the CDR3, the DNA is TGTGCCAGCAGCCAAGACTTGAGGGACAATGAGCAGTTCTTC. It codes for CASSQDLRDNEQFF.

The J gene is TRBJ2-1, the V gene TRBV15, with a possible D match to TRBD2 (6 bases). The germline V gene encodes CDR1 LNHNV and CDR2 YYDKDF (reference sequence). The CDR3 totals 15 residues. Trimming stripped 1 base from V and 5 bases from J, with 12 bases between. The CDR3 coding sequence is TGTGCCACCAGCAGAGCGGGAATAGCGGACAATGAGCAGTTCTTC. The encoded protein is CATSRAGIADNEQFF.

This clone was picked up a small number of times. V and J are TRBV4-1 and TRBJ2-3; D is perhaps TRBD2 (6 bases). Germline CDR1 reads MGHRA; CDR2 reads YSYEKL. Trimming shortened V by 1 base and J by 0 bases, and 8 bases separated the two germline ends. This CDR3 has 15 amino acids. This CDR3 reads CASSQGDFSTDTQYF. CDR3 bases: TGCGCCAGCAGCCAAGGGGACTTTAGCACAGATACGCAGTATTTT.

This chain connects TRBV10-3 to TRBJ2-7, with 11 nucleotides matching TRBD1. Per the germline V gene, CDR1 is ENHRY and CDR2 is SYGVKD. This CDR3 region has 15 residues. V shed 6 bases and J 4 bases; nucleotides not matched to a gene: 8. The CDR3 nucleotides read TGTGCCATCAGCGACTCTGGACAGGGGGCGTACGAGCAGTACTTC. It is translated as CAISDSGQGAYEQYF.

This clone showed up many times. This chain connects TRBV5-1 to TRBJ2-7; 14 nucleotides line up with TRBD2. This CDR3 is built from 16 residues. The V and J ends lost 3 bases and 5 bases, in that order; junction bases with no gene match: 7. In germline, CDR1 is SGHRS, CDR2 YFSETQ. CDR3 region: CASSSTSGRAEDEQYF. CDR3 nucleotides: TGCGCCAGCAGCTCGACTAGCGGGAGGGCCGAAGACGAGCAGTACTTC.

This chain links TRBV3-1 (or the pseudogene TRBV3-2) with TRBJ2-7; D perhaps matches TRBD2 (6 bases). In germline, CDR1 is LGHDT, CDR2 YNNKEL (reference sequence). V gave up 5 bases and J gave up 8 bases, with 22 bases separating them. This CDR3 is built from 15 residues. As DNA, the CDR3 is TGTGCCAGCAGCAATTCCGGGACTTCACCTACGAAGCAGTACTTC. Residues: CASSNSGTSPTKQYF.

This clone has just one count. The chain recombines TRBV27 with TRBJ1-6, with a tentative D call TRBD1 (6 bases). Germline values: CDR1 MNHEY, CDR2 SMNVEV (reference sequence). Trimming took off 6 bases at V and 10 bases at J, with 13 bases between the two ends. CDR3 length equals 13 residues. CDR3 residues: CASSPDRMSPLHF. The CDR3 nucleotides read TGTGCCAGCAGCCCCGACAGGATGTCACCCCTCCACTTT.

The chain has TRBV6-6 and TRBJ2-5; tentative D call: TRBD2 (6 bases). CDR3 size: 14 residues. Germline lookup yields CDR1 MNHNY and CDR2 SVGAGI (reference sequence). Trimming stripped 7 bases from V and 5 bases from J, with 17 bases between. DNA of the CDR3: TGTGCCAGCACCTCATCGGGGAGGCAGGAGACCCAGTACTTC. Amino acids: CASTSSGRQETQYF.

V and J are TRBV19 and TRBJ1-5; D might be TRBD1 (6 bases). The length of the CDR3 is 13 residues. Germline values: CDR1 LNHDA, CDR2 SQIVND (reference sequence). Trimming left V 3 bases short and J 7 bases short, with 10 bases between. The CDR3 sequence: CASSIRDNQPQHF. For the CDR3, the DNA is TGTGCCAGTAGTATCCGGGACAACCAGCCCCAGCATTTT.

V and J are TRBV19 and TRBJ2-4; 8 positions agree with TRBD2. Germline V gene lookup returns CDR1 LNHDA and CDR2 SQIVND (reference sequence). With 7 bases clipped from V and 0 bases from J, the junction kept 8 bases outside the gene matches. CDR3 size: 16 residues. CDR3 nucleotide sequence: TGTGCCAGTAAAACCAGCGGGAGTGGAGCCAAAAACATTCAGTACTTC. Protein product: CASKTSGSGAKNIQYF.

The CDR3: CASSSSAWSGETQYF. CDR3 in DNA: TGTGCCAGCAGTTCTAGCGCTTGGAGCGGAGAGACCCAGTACTTC. The V call is TRBV27, the J call TRBJ2-5; D perhaps matches TRBD2 (6 bases). Germline assignment: CDR1 MNHEY and CDR2 SMNVEV (reference sequence). The length of the CDR3 is 15 residues. V lost 4 bases and J lost 4, with 16 bases in between.

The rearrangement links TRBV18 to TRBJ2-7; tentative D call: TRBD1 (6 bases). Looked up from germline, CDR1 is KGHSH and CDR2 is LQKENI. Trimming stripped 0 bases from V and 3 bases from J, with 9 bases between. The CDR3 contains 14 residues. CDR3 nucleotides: TGTGCCAGCTCACCACCGGCAGGGGTCTACGAGCAGTACTTC. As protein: CASSPPAGVYEQYF.

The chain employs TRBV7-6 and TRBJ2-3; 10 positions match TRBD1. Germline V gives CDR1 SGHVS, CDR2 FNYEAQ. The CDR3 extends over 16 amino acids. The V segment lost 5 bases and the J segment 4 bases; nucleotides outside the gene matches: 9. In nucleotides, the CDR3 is TGTGCCAGCAGCCTCGCAGGGACAGGGGTAGCAGATACGCAGTATTTT. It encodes CASSLAGTGVADTQYF. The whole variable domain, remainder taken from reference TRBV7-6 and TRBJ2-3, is GAGVSQSPRYKVTKRGQDVALRCDPISGHVSLYWYRQALGQGPEFLTYFNYEAQQDKSGLPNDRFSAERPEGSISTLTIQRTEQRDSAMYRCASSLAGTGVADTQYFGPGTRLTVL.

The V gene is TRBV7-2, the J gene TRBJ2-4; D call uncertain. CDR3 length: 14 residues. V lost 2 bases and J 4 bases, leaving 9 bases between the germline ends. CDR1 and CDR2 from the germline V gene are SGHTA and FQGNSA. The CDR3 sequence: CASSLSGGKNIQYF. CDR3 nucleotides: TGTGCCAGCAGCTTATCTGGCGGTAAAAACATTCAGTACTTC.

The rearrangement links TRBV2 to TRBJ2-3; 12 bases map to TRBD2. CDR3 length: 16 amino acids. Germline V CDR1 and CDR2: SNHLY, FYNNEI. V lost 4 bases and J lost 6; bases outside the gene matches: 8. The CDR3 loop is CASSAQGLAGVDTQYF. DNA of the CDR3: TGTGCCAGCAGTGCGCAGGGACTAGCGGGTGTGGATACGCAGTATTTT.

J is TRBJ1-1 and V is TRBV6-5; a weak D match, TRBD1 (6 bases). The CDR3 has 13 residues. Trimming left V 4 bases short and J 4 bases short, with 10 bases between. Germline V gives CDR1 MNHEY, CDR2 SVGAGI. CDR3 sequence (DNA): TGTGCCAGCAGTTTCGGGGGGGCCACTGAAGCTTTCTTT. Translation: CASSFGGATEAFF.

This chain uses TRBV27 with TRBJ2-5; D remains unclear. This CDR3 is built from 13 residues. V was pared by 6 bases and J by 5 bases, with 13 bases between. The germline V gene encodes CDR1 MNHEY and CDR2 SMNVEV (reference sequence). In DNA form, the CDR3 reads TGTGCCAGCAGCGAGTACCTTTGGGAGACCCAGTACTTC. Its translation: CASSEYLWETQYF.